The text below deals with one TCR beta chain. The data stem from a study of blood T cell repertoires in COVID-19. The overall study: The cDNA or gDNA used as material had been derived from T cells, B-cell-depleted T cells, or PBMCs.

TCRdb's copy holds only in-frame clones and misses some; the assay was immunoSEQ multiplex PCR. The data show a few hundred thousand clones, roughly 90% seen once. The CDR3 loop spans 11 amino acids. V was clipped by 0 bases and J by 10 bases, with 4 bases between them. Sample: peripheral blood. The V and J genes are TRBV12-3 or TRBV12-4 and TRBJ2-1; D gene unclear. This TCR was sampled from a woman between 50 and 59 years old with active or convalescent COVID-19. CDR3 DNA: TGTGCCAGCAGTTTAGCCCGGGAGCAGTTCTTC. Encoded protein: CASSLAREQFF.